These T cell receptor beta chains were read from a single sample in a study of human thymus T cells. TCRdb's table, derived via immunoSEQ multiplex PCR, lists solely in-frame clones and lacks some. The data show 70,000 to 75,000 clones, 85% to 95% seen once. The specimen was thymus tissue. The receptors stem from a girl under two years old with a congenital heart defect but otherwise immunologically healthy. Both conserved end residues are part of each CDR3. Each record gives: CDR3 DNA, CDR3 protein, V gene, clone size, J gene, D gene. The D gene is left open where the match is weak. A row's size may be missing; if present it is once, few, many or a size class.

CDR3 DNA: TGTGCCAGCAGTTACTCGAAAGGGGGCAACGAAAAACTGTTTTTT
CDR3 protein: CASSYSKGGNEKLFF
V gene: TRBV6-5
clone size: once
J gene: TRBJ1-4
D gene: TRBD1

CDR3 DNA: TGTGCCAGCAGTTCGGCCGGGACAGGGTCGTTCAATGAGCAGTTCTTC
CDR3 protein: CASSSAGTGSFNEQFF
V gene: TRBV27
clone size: once
J gene: TRBJ2-1
D gene: TRBD1

CDR3 DNA: TGCGCCAGCAGCCAAGAGGGGATTACTAGCGGGGCCCCTCAGGGGGCGCAGTATTTT
CDR3 protein: CASSQEGITSGAPQGAQYF
V gene: TRBV4-3
clone size: .
J gene: TRBJ2-3
D gene: TRBD2

CDR3 DNA: TGTGCCAGCAGTTTATCGCGGGACTCAAAGCCCAATGAGCAGTTCTTC
CDR3 protein: CASSLSRDSKPNEQFF
V gene: TRBV27
clone size: .
J gene: TRBJ2-1
D gene: .

CDR3 DNA: TGTGCCAGCAGGACCATAGCGGGACCGACAGATACGCAGTATTTT
CDR3 protein: CASRTIAGPTDTQYF
V gene: TRBV6-5
clone size: .
J gene: TRBJ2-3
D gene: TRBD2

CDR3 DNA: TGTGCCAGCAGTTCCCGGGCCGGGGAAAAACTGTTTTTT
CDR3 protein: CASSSRAGEKLFF
V gene: TRBV28
clone size: few
J gene: TRBJ1-4
D gene: .

CDR3 DNA: TGTGCCAGCAGCGATATTACTGGACTCTTCGGTCAGCCCCAGCATTTT
CDR3 protein: CASSDITGLFGQPQHF
V gene: TRBV25-1
clone size: .
J gene: TRBJ1-5
D gene: .

CDR3 DNA: TGTGCCAGCAGCTTAGAGTGGCTAGAGATCATCTACAATGAGCAGTTCTTC
CDR3 protein: CASSLEWLEIIYNEQFF
V gene: TRBV7-8
clone size: once
J gene: TRBJ2-1
D gene: .

CDR3 DNA: TGTGCCAGCAGTTACTCTTGGAGTGAAAGCACAGATACGCAGTATTTT
CDR3 protein: CASSYSWSESTDTQYF
V gene: TRBV6-6
clone size: .
J gene: TRBJ2-3
D gene: .

CDR3 DNA: TGTGCCAGCGGACTGAGGGAGGGGAGTGGGGCTTACGAGCAGTACTTC
CDR3 protein: CASGLREGSGAYEQYF
V gene: TRBV28
clone size: .
J gene: TRBJ2-7
D gene: TRBD2

CDR3 DNA: TGCGCCAGCAGAGTGGGACTAGCGGGAGTATGGGACTACAATGAGCAGTTCTTC
CDR3 protein: CASRVGLAGVWDYNEQFF
V gene: TRBV5-1
clone size: .
J gene: TRBJ2-1
D gene: TRBD2

CDR3 DNA: TGTGCCAGCCGGGACAGGGAGAGACAGGAAGCCAAAAACATTCAGTACTTC
CDR3 protein: CASRDRERQEAKNIQYF
V gene: TRBV28
clone size: .
J gene: TRBJ2-4
D gene: TRBD1

CDR3 DNA: TGTGCCAGCAGCTTAGCGAGGACGCCCGAAGAGACCCAGTACTTC
CDR3 protein: CASSLARTPEETQYF
V gene: TRBV7-2
clone size: .
J gene: TRBJ2-5
D gene: .

CDR3 DNA: TGCGCCAGCAGCCAAAACGAGGGATTGACTGAAGCTTTCTTT
CDR3 protein: CASSQNEGLTEAFF
V gene: TRBV4-1
clone size: few
J gene: TRBJ1-1
D gene: .

CDR3 DNA: TGTGCCACCAGCAGCGGGGACAGGGGAAGCCCCTCTTACACTGAAGCTTTCTTT
CDR3 protein: CATSSGDRGSPSYTEAFF
V gene: TRBV15
clone size: .
J gene: TRBJ1-1
D gene: TRBD1

CDR3 DNA: TGCGCCAGCAGTGATCGCGGGGACACCTACAATGAGCAGTTCTTC
CDR3 protein: CASSDRGDTYNEQFF
V gene: TRBV5-1
clone size: .
J gene: TRBJ2-1
D gene: .

CDR3 DNA: TGCGCCAGCAGCTGGTGGGACACCGGGGAGCTGTTTTTT
CDR3 protein: CASSWWDTGELFF
V gene: TRBV5-1
clone size: .
J gene: TRBJ2-2
D gene: .

CDR3 DNA: TGCGCCAGCAGCTTCTCGGGGGCGCGCACCGGGGAGCTGTTTTTT
CDR3 protein: CASSFSGARTGELFF
V gene: TRBV5-1
clone size: .
J gene: TRBJ2-2
D gene: .

CDR3 DNA: TGCGCCAGCAGTGAGGACAATCAGCCCCAGCATTTT
CDR3 protein: CASSEDNQPQHF
V gene: TRBV10-2
clone size: .
J gene: TRBJ1-5
D gene: .

CDR3 DNA: TGCGCCAGCAGCTTGTGTTTTTCCGGGACAGGGGTTTATGGCTACACCTTC
CDR3 protein: CASSLCFSGTGVYGYTF
V gene: TRBV5-1
clone size: .
J gene: TRBJ1-2
D gene: TRBD1

CDR3 DNA: TGTGCCAGCAGCGTTGGGGTAGCGGGAACTTACAATGAGCAGTTCTTC
CDR3 protein: CASSVGVAGTYNEQFF
V gene: TRBV7-9
clone size: .
J gene: TRBJ2-1
D gene: TRBD2

CDR3 DNA: TGCGCCAGCAGCCAAGGGGACTATGGCTACACCTTC
CDR3 protein: CASSQGDYGYTF
V gene: TRBV4-1
clone size: .
J gene: TRBJ1-2
D gene: .

CDR3 DNA: TGTGCCAGCAGTCCCGGGACAGGCGGTTACGAGCAGTACTTC
CDR3 protein: CASSPGTGGYEQYF
V gene: TRBV14
clone size: once
J gene: TRBJ2-7
D gene: TRBD1

CDR3 DNA: TGCAGCGTTGGGACAGGGGACGAGTACTTC
CDR3 protein: CSVGTGDEYF
V gene: TRBV29-1
clone size: .
J gene: TRBJ2-7
D gene: TRBD1

CDR3 DNA: TGCGCCAGCACAGGACTAGCGGGTGAGGGGGAGCTGTTTTTT
CDR3 protein: CASTGLAGEGELFF
V gene: TRBV5-1
clone size: .
J gene: TRBJ2-2
D gene: TRBD2

CDR3 DNA: TGTGCCAGCAGCTCCCCCGGGGAGGCTAGCGGGAGGGAGAGCTACGAGCAGTACTTC
CDR3 protein: CASSSPGEASGRESYEQYF
V gene: TRBV5-6
clone size: .
J gene: TRBJ2-7
D gene: TRBD2

CDR3 DNA: TGTGCCAGCAGTGGGGGACAGCAAGATACGCAGTATTTT
CDR3 protein: CASSGGQQDTQYF
V gene: TRBV25-1
clone size: .
J gene: TRBJ2-3
D gene: TRBD1

CDR3 DNA: TGTGCCAGCAGTGGATCCGGGACAGGAGGAGGGGAGCTGTTTTTT
CDR3 protein: CASSGSGTGGGELFF
V gene: TRBV25-1
clone size: .
J gene: TRBJ2-2
D gene: TRBD1

CDR3 DNA: TGTGCCAGCAGCGTTAAGAGCGGGAGCTTGGAGACCGGGGAGCTGTTTTTT
CDR3 protein: CASSVKSGSLETGELFF
V gene: TRBV7-9
clone size: .
J gene: TRBJ2-2
D gene: TRBD2

CDR3 DNA: TGTGCCAGCAGCTTATCGGCTGGCGGGAGTCCGAATGAGCAGTTCTTC
CDR3 protein: CASSLSAGGSPNEQFF
V gene: TRBV7-9
clone size: .
J gene: TRBJ2-1
D gene: TRBD2

CDR3 DNA: TGTGCCAGCGAGGGGATGATAACGAACACTGAAGCTTTCTTT
CDR3 protein: CASEGMITNTEAFF
V gene: TRBV2
clone size: .
J gene: TRBJ1-1
D gene: .

CDR3 DNA: TGCAGCGTTGGAGGAGCGGGACCGGAACCTAGCACAGATACGCAGTATTTT
CDR3 protein: CSVGGAGPEPSTDTQYF
V gene: TRBV29-1
clone size: .
J gene: TRBJ2-3
D gene: TRBD2

CDR3 DNA: TGTGCCAGCAGTCCCCCCCCTCAGGGGGTTAGCTCCTACAATGAGCAGTTCTTC
CDR3 protein: CASSPPPQGVSSYNEQFF
V gene: TRBV27
clone size: .
J gene: TRBJ2-1
D gene: TRBD1

CDR3 DNA: TGTGCCAGCAGGCCCCGGGACAGGGAGGGCAATGAGCAGTTCTTC
CDR3 protein: CASRPRDREGNEQFF
V gene: TRBV2
clone size: .
J gene: TRBJ2-1
D gene: TRBD1

CDR3 DNA: TGTGCCAGCAGTGAACGGCGGGGGGAGAGGTATGGCTACACCTTC
CDR3 protein: CASSERRGERYGYTF
V gene: TRBV6-1
clone size: once
J gene: TRBJ1-2
D gene: .

CDR3 DNA: TGTGCCACCCAGTTTATAGTAGGGGCGAGCAAAAACATTCAGTACTTC
CDR3 protein: CATQFIVGASKNIQYF
V gene: TRBV27
clone size: once
J gene: TRBJ2-4
D gene: .

CDR3 DNA: TGTGCCAGCAGCCCCACCGGGGAGCGGGAGGGGACAGATACGCAGTATTTT
CDR3 protein: CASSPTGEREGTDTQYF
V gene: TRBV14
clone size: .
J gene: TRBJ2-3
D gene: TRBD2

CDR3 DNA: TGTGCCAGCAGGGGAGGTCCGGCGGTCTACACCTTC
CDR3 protein: CASRGGPAVYTF
V gene: TRBV6-5
clone size: .
J gene: TRBJ1-2
D gene: .

CDR3 DNA: TGTGCCAGCAGCTTGGCCGGGACTAGTCTGTACAATGAGCAGTTCTTC
CDR3 protein: CASSLAGTSLYNEQFF
V gene: TRBV5-6
clone size: .
J gene: TRBJ2-1
D gene: TRBD2

CDR3 DNA: TGTGCCAGCAGGGGCCGGGACAGGGGTTATGGCTACACCTTC
CDR3 protein: CASRGRDRGYGYTF
V gene: TRBV7-9
clone size: .
J gene: TRBJ1-2
D gene: TRBD1

CDR3 DNA: TGTGCCAGCAGCTTTTTTACCTCGCGGGAGGTTCCGGAGACCCAGTACTTC
CDR3 protein: CASSFFTSREVPETQYF
V gene: TRBV5-6
clone size: .
J gene: TRBJ2-5
D gene: TRBD2

CDR3 DNA: TGTGCCAGCAGCTTGCGGCGGGCTAAAGTGAACGAGCAGTACTTC
CDR3 protein: CASSLRRAKVNEQYF
V gene: TRBV5-5
clone size: once
J gene: TRBJ2-7
D gene: .

CDR3 DNA: TGTGCCAGCAGCCCTCGACCCAAGGAAAAACTGTTTTTT
CDR3 protein: CASSPRPKEKLFF
V gene: TRBV7-2
clone size: .
J gene: TRBJ1-4
D gene: .

CDR3 DNA: TGTGCCACAAAGGGACCGAACACAGATACGCAGTATTTT
CDR3 protein: CATKGPNTDTQYF
V gene: TRBV7-6
clone size: .
J gene: TRBJ2-3
D gene: .

CDR3 DNA: TGCGCCAGCAGCTTCCTTACCGGGGCCACCTACGAGCAGTACTTC
CDR3 protein: CASSFLTGATYEQYF
V gene: TRBV5-1
clone size: .
J gene: TRBJ2-7
D gene: .

CDR3 DNA: TGTGCCAGCAGTTCCGGGCCAGCTACGATGTCCACAGATACGCAGTATTTT
CDR3 protein: CASSSGPATMSTDTQYF
V gene: TRBV28
clone size: .
J gene: TRBJ2-3
D gene: .

CDR3 DNA: TGTGCCAGCGCTCGACAGGGTCCAAGCTCTGGGGCCAACGTCCTGACTTTC
CDR3 protein: CASARQGPSSGANVLTF
V gene: TRBV27
clone size: .
J gene: TRBJ2-6
D gene: TRBD1

CDR3 DNA: TGTGCCAGCAGCTCAGCGCGGGGGGCCAACGTCCTGACTTTC
CDR3 protein: CASSSARGANVLTF
V gene: TRBV7-6
clone size: .
J gene: TRBJ2-6
D gene: .